The text below deals with one TCR beta chain. TCR cDNA, made by 5'RACE template switching, carried an added universal primer site and UMIs. MiXCR, run by TCRdb on the 5' RACE reads, gives a single entry per CDR3 protein. The sample lists 180,000 or so distinct CDR3 sequences, 8% to 13% occurring once. This sample is part of a study of T cells after yellow fever vaccination. Study as a whole: SMART-Seq v4 Ultra Low Input prepared libraries from low-cell fractions.

Here the sequenced sample was CD8+ T cells sorted from PBMCs, taken 15 days after the yellow fever booster vaccination. This receptor was identified in a man between 18 and 29 years old who received the YFV17D yellow fever vaccine.

CDR3 sequence reads: CASSESPDRTRETQYF. For the CDR3, the DNA is TGCGCCAGCAGTGAGTCACCGGACAGGACCCGGGAGACCCAGTACTTC. The chain has TRBV10-2 and TRBJ2-5; 7 bases line up with TRBD1. Germline V gene sequence: CDR1 WSHSY, CDR2 SAAADI. The CDR3 is made up of 16 amino acids. V dropped 0 bases and J dropped 5; count of bases not matched to a gene: 9.